What follows are 32 T cell receptor beta chains derived from one specimen sequenced in a study of T cell responses to AZD1222 COVID-19 vaccine. Assay: immunoSEQ multiplex PCR; the TCRdb copy retains only in-frame clones and omits some. In the table there are roughly 100,000 clones, roughly 86% of which are singletons. The specimen comprised peripheral blood, sampled 28 days after the second dose of the MenACWY control vaccine. The receptors were gathered from an adult who received the MenACWY meningococcal vaccine as a control.

The rearrangement uses TRBV7-3 and TRBJ2-1; TRBD1 might be the D (5 bases). The CDR3 spans 15 residues. V was clipped by 5 bases and J by 6 bases, with 17 bases between them. Germline V gene data show CDR1 as SGHTA and CDR2 as FQGTGA. CDR3: CASSPKVGVGNEQFF. In nucleotides, the CDR3 is TGTGCCAGCAGCCCAAAGGTAGGGGTTGGCAATGAGCAGTTCTTC.

The rearrangement joins TRBV19 to TRBJ2-7; tentatively, D is TRBD1 or TRBD2 (5 bases each). The CDR3 totals 16 residues. Trimming shortened V by 3 bases and J by 3 bases, and 18 bases separated the two germline ends. Germline assignment: CDR1 LNHDA and CDR2 SQIVND (reference sequence). CDR3 nucleotide sequence: TGTGCCAGTAGTATTATAGGGACGCCGGGTCACTACGAGCAGTACTTC. Protein: CASSIIGTPGHYEQYF.

This clone was seen a handful of times. The chain joins TRBV24-1 to TRBJ1-5; D is possibly TRBD1 (5 bases). This CDR3 spans 13 amino acids. The V end was cut by 4 bases, the J end by 2 bases, with 5 bases between. The V gene's germline CDR1 is KGHDR and CDR2 SFDVKD. CDR3 nucleotide sequence: TGTGCCACCAGTGAACAGGGCAATCAGCCCCAGCATTTT. Translating gives CATSEQGNQPQHF.

This CDR3 is CASSLSLANTGELFF. DNA for the CDR3: TGTGCCAGCAGCTTATCGCTAGCGAACACCGGGGAGCTGTTTTTT. This chain connects TRBV7-2 to TRBJ2-2; D is undetermined. Germline-derived CDR1 and CDR2 are SGHTA and FQGNSA. V was clipped by 2 bases and J by 0 bases, with 7 bases between them. The CDR3 runs to 15 residues. Looking up the rest from reference TRBV7-2 and TRBJ2-2 gives the full variable domain: GAGVSQSPSNKVTEKGKDVELRCDPISGHTALYWYRQSLGQGLEFLIYFQGNSAPDKSGLPSDRFSAERTGGSVSTLTIQRTQQEDSAVYLCASSLSLANTGELFFGEGSRLTVL.

This chain links TRBV5-4 with TRBJ1-2, with TRBD1 matching over 8 bases. CDR3 length equals 14 residues. Germline values: CDR1 SGHNT, CDR2 YYREEE (reference sequence). J was trimmed by 3 bases and V by 2 bases; bases with no gene match: 3. CDR3 DNA sequence: TGTGCCAGCAGCTTTGGACAGGGAGACTATGGCTACACCTTC. Translating gives CASSFGQGDYGYTF.

This chain links TRBV10-3 with TRBJ2-7; 8 nucleotides line up with TRBD1. Germline V gives CDR1 ENHRY, CDR2 SYGVKD. The V gene end was trimmed by 3 bases and the J gene end by 1 base; junction bases not matched to a gene: 5. The CDR3 extends over 15 amino acids. As DNA, the CDR3 is TGTGCCATCAGTGACTGGACAGGGTCTTCCTACGAGCAGTACTTC. Its protein is CAISDWTGSSYEQYF.

The rearrangement links TRBV3-1 (or the pseudogene TRBV3-2) to TRBJ1-2, with 8 bases identical to TRBD1. CDR1 LGHDT and CDR2 YNNKEL come from the germline V gene (reference sequence). The CDR3 length is 15 residues. J lost 5 bases, V lost 4 bases, and 9 bases had no gene match. The CDR3 nucleotides read TGTGCCAGCAGCCGCGGACAGGGAGAGGAGTATGGCTACACCTTC. Amino acids: CASSRGQGEEYGYTF.

CDR3 amino acids: CASSPIGAGASEQYF. In DNA form, the CDR3 reads TGTGCCAGCTCACCAATAGGAGCGGGGGCCTCTGAGCAGTACTTC. V gene TRBV18 combines with J gene TRBJ2-7; 8 bases fit TRBD2. CDR1 and CDR2 (germline): KGHSH, LQKENI. The CDR3 totals 15 residues. With 2 bases clipped from V and 7 bases from J, the junction kept 10 bases outside the gene matches. The full variable domain, with the rest looked up from reference TRBV18 and TRBJ2-7, is NAGVMQNPRHLVRRRGQEARLRCSPMKGHSHVYWYRQLPEEGLKFMVYLQKENIIDESGMPKERFSAEFPKEGPSILRIQQVVRGDSAAYFCASSPIGAGASEQYFGPGTRLTVT.

The rearrangement uses TRBV28 and TRBJ2-1; the match to TRBD2 covers 10 bases. The CDR3 totals 16 residues. Germline V gene data show CDR1 as MDHEN and CDR2 as SYDVKM. After removal of 5 bases from V and 4 bases from J, the junction contained 8 bases not matched to a gene. The CDR3 DNA reads as TGTGCCAGCAGTCCCACCTCGGGACTAGCGTACAATGAGCAGTTCTTC. It yields the protein CASSPTSGLAYNEQFF.

The chain carries TRBV30 and TRBJ2-1; no firm D call. The CDR3 is 12 residues long. Germline V CDR1 and CDR2: GTSNPN, SVGIG (reference sequence). Trimming took off 0 bases at V and 7 bases at J, with 7 bases between the two ends. The chain's CDR3 is CAWSVLSNEQFF. The CDR3 nucleotides read TGTGCCTGGAGTGTACTGAGTAATGAGCAGTTCTTC.

The chain joins TRBV3-1 (or the pseudogene TRBV3-2) to TRBJ2-7; D remains unclear. There are 15 residues in the CDR3. V gave up 0 bases and J gave up 3 bases, with 12 bases separating them. Looked up from germline, CDR1 is LGHDT and CDR2 is YNNKEL (reference sequence). The CDR3 sequence is CASSQDRSHGYEQYF. For the CDR3, the DNA is TGTGCCAGCAGCCAAGATAGATCACACGGCTACGAGCAGTACTTC.

The chain carries TRBV28 and TRBJ2-7, with 7 bases lining up with TRBD2. With V trimmed by 4 bases and J by 3 bases, 6 bases remained unmatched. The CDR3 contains 14 residues. Germline values: CDR1 MDHEN, CDR2 SYDVKM. CDR3 in DNA: TGTGCCAGCAGTTCGGCGGGGGAGGGCTACGAGCAGTACTTC. Protein sequence: CASSSAGEGYEQYF.

This sequence joins TRBV19 and TRBJ2-7, with D uncertain. Germline CDR1 reads LNHDA; CDR2 reads SQIVND (reference sequence). This CDR3 comprises 17 residues. Trimming took off 3 bases at V and 1 base at J, with 19 bases between the two ends. The CDR3 sequence: CASSIRLSRTDSYEQYF. CDR3 nucleotide sequence: TGTGCCAGTAGTATCCGGCTCTCCCGGACGGATTCCTACGAGCAGTACTTC.

The CDR3 here is CASSLYSQVYNSPLHF. The DNA for the CDR3 is TGTGCCAGCAGTTTGTACAGTCAGGTATATAATTCACCCCTCCACTTT. The rearrangement joins TRBV27 to TRBJ1-6; D is uncertain. There are 16 residues in the CDR3. Trimming removed 3 bases at V and 4 bases at J, with 13 bases between. Germline V CDR1 and CDR2: MNHEY, SMNVEV (reference sequence).

V and J are TRBV7-2 and TRBJ1-4, with 9 positions matching TRBD1. From germline, CDR1 is SGHTA and CDR2 FQGNSA. The CDR3 length is 14 residues. The ends lost 8 bases at V and 8 bases at J; junction bases unmatched: 9. Here the CDR3 reads CASGYGTGREKLFF. CDR3 bases: TGTGCCAGCGGCTACGGGACAGGGCGGGAAAAACTGTTTTTT.

This chain joins TRBV7-6 and TRBJ2-7; no clear D. Germline V CDR1 and CDR2: SGHVS, FNYEAQ. Trimming removed 1 base from V and 5 bases from J, with 15 bases in between. CDR3 length: 15 residues. CDR3 coding DNA: TGTGCCAGCAGCTTAGTTGCTAGGACCTTAGACGAGCAGTACTTC. It is translated as CASSLVARTLDEQYF.

The genes are TRBV7-8 and TRBJ2-7; TRBD2 matches at 14 bases. V lost 4 bases to trimming and J lost 8 bases; unmatched junction nucleotides: 10. The CDR3 has 16 amino acids. Germline lookup yields CDR1 SGHVS and CDR2 FQNEAQ. Here the CDR3 reads CASSSGLAGGPVQQYF. The CDR3 coding sequence is TGTGCCAGCAGCTCAGGACTAGCGGGGGGCCCCGTCCAGCAGTACTTC.

The rearrangement joins TRBV25-1 to TRBJ1-6; the D is unclear. Germline V CDR1 and CDR2: MGHDK, SYGVNS. The CDR3 consists of 12 residues. The V and J ends lost 4 bases and 8 bases respectively, with 6 bases between them. The CDR3 protein is CASSVDYSPLHF. The CDR3 DNA is TGTGCCAGCAGTGTCGATTATTCACCCCTCCACTTT.

The chain couples TRBV27 to TRBJ2-1, with D possibly matching TRBD2 (5 bases). With 6 bases removed from V and 0 bases from J, the gap between germline ends came to 9 bases. Germline assignment: CDR1 MNHEY and CDR2 SMNVEV (reference sequence). The CDR3 is made up of 14 amino acids. CDR3 protein: CASSLGDSYNEQFF. CDR3 nucleotides: TGTGCCAGCAGCCTCGGGGACTCCTACAATGAGCAGTTCTTC.

The CDR3 region has the DNA TGTGCCAGCAGCCAAGCTATCCCGGGACAGGGAGGCACTACGCAGTATTTT. This encodes CASSQAIPGQGGTTQYF. The chain uses TRBV3-1 (or the pseudogene TRBV3-2) and TRBJ2-3; 9 bases map to TRBD1. Trimming removed 1 base from V and 8 bases from J; junction bases left unmatched: 13. This CDR3 is built from 17 residues. From germline, CDR1 is LGHDT and CDR2 YNNKEL (reference sequence).

This sequence joins TRBV27 and TRBJ1-5; unclear D gene. Looked up from germline, CDR1 is MNHEY and CDR2 is SMNVEV (reference sequence). V was shortened by 7 bases and J by 4 bases, with 11 bases between the two germline ends. The CDR3 sequence is 13 residues long. The CDR3 sequence is CASTRTENQPQHF. Here the CDR3 DNA reads TGTGCCAGCACCCGGACGGAGAATCAGCCCCAGCATTTT.

V usage is TRBV29-1 and J usage is TRBJ2-1; 9 bases agree with TRBD2. This CDR3 comprises 16 residues. Germline V lookup: CDR1 SQVTM, CDR2 ANQGSEA. Trimming at V came to 5 bases and at J to 4 bases, leaving 12 bases not matched to a gene. The CDR3 nucleotides are TGCAGCGTTATCTTAGGGGCTAGCGGGATTTACAATGAGCAGTTCTTC. Protein product: CSVILGASGIYNEQFF.

V is TRBV18 and J is TRBJ2-3; the match to TRBD2 covers 9 bases. The CDR3 covers 16 residues. The germline V gene encodes CDR1 KGHSH and CDR2 LQKENI. With V trimmed by 1 base and J by 4 bases, 6 bases remained unmatched. DNA of the CDR3: TGTGCCAGCTCACCACAGGGCGGGGGGGCCTCAGATACGCAGTATTTT. It is translated as CASSPQGGGASDTQYF.

This rearrangement joins TRBV6-5 to TRBJ1-2; a possible D gene is TRBD1 (5 bases). The CDR3 extends over 15 amino acids. With 6 bases removed from V and 2 bases from J, the gap between germline ends came to 16 bases. The V gene's germline CDR1 is MNHEY and CDR2 SVGAGI. CDR3 amino acids: CASRIVEGINYGYTF. CDR3 DNA: TGTGCCAGCAGGATCGTGGAGGGGATAAACTATGGCTACACCTTC.

Note on this clone: The sample holds other DNA sequences that translate to the same CDR3. The rearrangement uses TRBV5-1 and TRBJ1-3; no definite D call. Germline-derived CDR1 and CDR2 are SGHRS and YFSETQ. Trimming stripped 0 bases from V and 0 bases from J, with 4 bases between. This CDR3 region has 14 residues. For the CDR3, the DNA is TGCGCCAGCAGCTTGGGCGCCTCTGGAAACACCATATATTTT. Residues: CASSLGASGNTIYF.

The chain carries TRBV27 and TRBJ2-7, with TRBD1 identical over 7 bases. This CDR3 has 15 residues. The germline V gene encodes CDR1 MNHEY and CDR2 SMNVEV (reference sequence). With 3 bases clipped from V and 2 bases from J, the junction kept 7 bases outside the gene matches. The CDR3 DNA reads TGTGCCAGCAGTTTTGGGACAGCCTTTCCCTACGAGCAGTACTTC. It yields the protein CASSFGTAFPYEQYF.

The genes are TRBV10-1 and TRBJ1-4; no clear D gene. Trimming left V 0 bases short and J 10 bases short, with 15 bases between. The CDR3 spans 15 residues. Germline V gene sequence: CDR1 WNHNN, CDR2 SYGVQD (reference sequence). The CDR3 sequence: CASSESNGDEAKLFF. Here the CDR3 DNA reads TGCGCCAGCAGTGAGTCGAACGGGGATGAGGCAAAACTGTTTTTT.

The chain combines TRBV19 with TRBJ2-3; no firm D call. This CDR3 is 17 amino acids long. The ends were cut back, 1 base at V and 0 bases at J, with 14 bases in the middle. The germline V gene has CDR1 LNHDA and CDR2 SQIVND (reference sequence). The DNA for the CDR3 is TGTGCCAGTAGTATAGTTGGCAGTCCTTCTAGCACAGATACGCAGTATTTT. This sequence encodes CASSIVGSPSSTDTQYF. The variable domain in full, completed from reference TRBV19 and TRBJ2-3, reads DGGITQSPKYLFRKEGQNVTLSCEQNLNHDAMYWYRQDPGQGLRLIYYSQIVNDFQKGDIAEGYSVSREKKESFPLTVTSAQKNPTAFYLCASSIVGSPSSTDTQYFGPGTRLTVL.

In its sample, this clone was seen once. CDR3 sequence reads: CATSPRGRSDEQYF. The CDR3 DNA reads as TGTGCCACCAGTCCCAGGGGGCGTAGTGACGAGCAGTACTTC. The chain links TRBV24-1 to TRBJ2-7; 8 bases line up with TRBD1. The CDR3 extends over 14 amino acids. The V gene's germline CDR1 is KGHDR and CDR2 SFDVKD. Losses at the gene ends were 6 bases for V and 5 bases for J; bases not matched to a gene: 8.

This clone has a single count. CDR3: CASRPPPYRGHEAFF. As DNA, the CDR3 is TGTGCCAGCAGACCACCCCCTTACAGGGGCCATGAAGCTTTCTTT. The chain joins TRBV6-1 to TRBJ1-1, with 7 bases aligning to TRBD1. Per the germline V gene, CDR1 is MNHNS and CDR2 is SASEGT. Trimming cost V 6 bases and J 7 bases; bases outside gene matches: 14. This CDR3 contains 15 residues.

The rearrangement uses TRBV7-2 and TRBJ1-5, with 8 nucleotides matching TRBD1. Trimming cost V 5 bases and J 7 bases; bases outside gene matches: 10. The CDR3 covers 15 residues. Germline V CDR1 and CDR2: SGHTA, FQGNSA. The CDR3 region is CASSTGGAGGQPQHF. In nucleotides, the CDR3 is TGTGCCAGCAGCACAGGGGGAGCAGGGGGCCAGCCCCAGCATTTT.

The rearrangement joins TRBV9 to TRBJ2-2; 9 nucleotides match TRBD1. With V trimmed by 3 bases and J by 6 bases, 3 bases remained unmatched. CDR1 is SGDLS, CDR2 YYNGEE, per germline. There are 14 residues in the CDR3. DNA of the CDR3: TGTGCCAGCAGCGATGGGACAGGGTCCGGGGAGCTGTTTTTT. It encodes CASSDGTGSGELFF.